The rows below give T cell receptor beta chains drawn from one sample of a study of T cell repertoires in cytomegalovirus infection. TCRdb redid the calling of the reads with MiXCR, one entry per CDR3 protein. The sample contains 400,000 to 600,000 distinct CDR3 sequences, about two fifths of which appear only once. The antigens of these receptors remain unknown. This material consisted of cultured PBMCs, taken from culture after CMV antigen stimulation. The receptors were sampled from a human donor in good health (CMV status not recorded). Some clones in this sample may be carry-over from other donors' samples. CDR3s include the opening cysteine and the closing phenylalanine or tryptophan. D genes are given only for firm matches. Rows give clone size only sometimes, using once, few, many, or a class for an expanded clone.

J	V	length	size	D	CDR3	DNA
TRBJ1-2	TRBV5-1	14	NA	NA	CASSLGATGQGYTF	TGCGCCAGCAGCTTGGGGGCGACAGGTCAAGGCTACACCTTC
TRBJ2-1	TRBV7-9	13	NA	NA	CASRPGGGNEQFF	TGTGCCAGCAGGCCCGGGGGAGGCAATGAGCAGTTCTTC
TRBJ2-7	TRBV5-5	14	NA	NA	CASSLWDASYEQYF	TGTGCCAGCAGCTTATGGGACGCTTCCTACGAGCAGTACTTC
TRBJ2-5	TRBV11-2	15	NA	NA	CASSLGTGTGETQYF	TGTGCCAGCAGCTTAGGGACGGGGACCGGGGAGACCCAGTACTTC
TRBJ1-4	TRBV12-3/TRBV12-4	13	few	NA	CASSPGGNEELFF	TGTGCCAGCAGTCCCGGGGGGAATGAGGAACTGTTTTTT
TRBJ1-4	TRBV7-2	14	few	TRBD1	CASSQGGAAEKLFF	TGTGCCAGCAGCCAGGGGGGGGCCGCTGAAAAACTGTTTTTT
TRBJ2-5	TRBV12-3/TRBV12-4	13	NA	NA	CASSWGARETQYF	TGTGCCAGCAGTTGGGGCGCCCGGGAGACCCAGTACTTC
TRBJ2-5	TRBV7-8	14	NA	TRBD1	CAISGTEAKETQYF	TGTGCCATTTCCGGGACAGAGGCCAAAGAGACCCAGTACTTC
TRBJ2-1	TRBV7-9	12	few	NA	CASGGTYNEQFF	TGTGCCAGCGGTGGTACCTACAATGAGCAGTTCTTC
TRBJ2-3	TRBV7-7	14	NA	NA	CASSLGLAQDTQYF	TGTGCCAGCAGCTTGGGACTGGCACAGGATACGCAGTATTTT
TRBJ1-2	TRBV7-2	13	NA	NA	CASSLPLGYGYTF	TGTGCCAGCAGCTTACCCCTTGGCTATGGCTACACCTTC
TRBJ2-3	TRBV5-1	15	NA	NA	CASFKLGLATDTQYF	TGCGCCAGCTTTAAATTGGGGCTAGCAACAGATACGCAGTATTTT
TRBJ2-1	TRBV7-2	16	few	NA	CASSLGRGGSYNEQFF	TGTGCCAGCAGCTTAGGAAGGGGAGGCTCCTACAATGAGCAGTTCTTC
TRBJ2-3	TRBV5-5	15	NA	TRBD2	CASSRAAAGGDTQYF	TGTGCCAGCAGCCGAGCAGCAGCGGGGGGGGATACGCAGTATTTT
TRBJ1-1	TRBV10-3	13	few	NA	CAMGGGGTTEAFF	TGTGCCATGGGGGGGGGAGGAACCACTGAAGCTTTCTTT
TRBJ2-3	TRBV19	11	NA	NA	CASSMGDTQYF	TGTGCCAGTAGTATGGGAGATACGCAGTATTTT
TRBJ2-3	TRBV6-1	17	NA	TRBD1	CASSPRPGTGSTDTQYF	TGTGCCAGCAGCCCTAGGCCGGGGACAGGGAGCACAGATACGCAGTATTTT
TRBJ2-7	TRBV6-1	14	NA	NA	CASSVEGGEYEQYF	TGTGCCAGCAGTGTAGAAGGGGGTGAATACGAGCAGTACTTC
TRBJ1-6	TRBV7-8	13	few	NA	CASTKGRNSPLHF	TGTGCCAGCACCAAAGGGAGAAATTCACCCCTCCACTTT
TRBJ2-5	TRBV7-2	15	few	TRBD2	CASRKGLADQETQYF	TGTGCCAGCAGAAAAGGACTAGCGGATCAAGAGACCCAGTACTTC
TRBJ2-7	TRBV27	14	NA	TRBD1	CASSPGTGPPGQYF	TGTGCCAGCAGTCCCGGGACAGGGCCCCCGGGGCAGTACTTC
TRBJ2-3	TRBV7-9	16	few	NA	CASSPFRSGRADTQYF	TGTGCCAGCAGCCCCTTTCGTTCGGGGAGAGCAGATACGCAGTATTTT
TRBJ1-2	TRBV7-8	13	NA	NA	CASSPEESGGYTF	TGTGCCAGCAGCCCAGAGGAGTCCGGGGGCTACACCTTC
TRBJ2-7	TRBV18	15	NA	NA	CASSPEYITFSEQYF	TGTGCCAGCTCACCAGAATACATCACCTTCAGCGAGCAGTACTTC
TRBJ1-2	TRBV5-5	15	NA	NA	CASSFRQLTMDGYTF	TGTGCCAGCAGCTTTCGACAGTTAACTATGGATGGCTACACCTTC
TRBJ2-3	TRBV12-3/TRBV12-4	14	NA	NA	CASRETSRTDTQYF	TGTGCCAGCAGGGAGACTAGTCGAACAGATACGCAGTATTTT
TRBJ1-4	TRBV4-1	12	NA	NA	CASRAPGEKLFF	TGCGCCAGCCGGGCCCCCGGAGAAAAACTGTTTTTT
TRBJ2-7	TRBV7-8	15	NA	NA	CASSPLVNQKSEQYF	TGTGCCAGCAGCCCCCTAGTTAACCAGAAGTCCGAGCAGTACTTC
TRBJ2-1	TRBV6-6	12	NA	NA	CASSLKGREQFF	TGTGCCAGCAGCCTCAAAGGGCGTGAGCAGTTCTTC
TRBJ2-1	TRBV7-2	16	NA	TRBD2	CASSARGAGGAGEQFF	TGTGCCAGCAGCGCCCGTGGGGCGGGAGGAGCGGGTGAGCAGTTCTTC
TRBJ2-6	TRBV12-3/TRBV12-4	15	few	NA	CASTAGVSGANVLTF	TGTGCCAGCACCGCCGGCGTGTCTGGGGCCAACGTCCTGACTTTC
TRBJ2-4	TRBV5-4	15	NA	NA	CASSLAGQGKNIQYF	TGTGCCAGCAGCTTGGCAGGGCAGGGAAAAAACATTCAGTACTTC
TRBJ1-6	TRBV7-2	15	NA	NA	CASSPLGGTDSPLHF	TGTGCCAGCAGCCCCCTGGGGGGGACGGATTCACCCCTCCACTTT
TRBJ1-1	TRBV12-5	18	few	NA	CASGLGTSRVGVSTEAFF	TGTGCTAGTGGTTTGGGTACAAGCCGGGTCGGGGTTAGCACTGAAGCTTTCTTT
TRBJ1-1	TRBV7-9	15	NA	NA	CASSEMDSRNTEAFF	TGTGCCAGCAGCGAGATGGACAGTAGGAACACTGAAGCTTTCTTT
TRBJ1-1	TRBV27	15	NA	NA	CASSLWAGTSTEAFF	TGTGCCAGCAGTTTATGGGCAGGGACGAGTACTGAAGCTTTCTTT
TRBJ1-3	TRBV2	18	NA	NA	CASSEDEQRLASGNTIYF	TGTGCCAGCAGTGAGGACGAACAGCGGTTGGCTTCGGGAAACACCATATATTTT
TRBJ1-2	TRBV7-2	15	many	NA	CASSFAPFGANGYTF	TGTGCCAGCAGCTTCGCCCCCTTCGGGGCCAATGGCTACACCTTC
TRBJ1-1	TRBV6-8	12	NA	NA	CASPSDARGAFF	TGTGCCAGCCCCTCGGACGCCCGTGGAGCTTTCTTT
TRBJ2-7	TRBV7-9	13	NA	TRBD2	CATPSGSSYEQYF	TGTGCCACTCCTAGCGGGAGTAGCTACGAGCAGTACTTC
TRBJ1-5	TRBV4-1	17	NA	NA	CASSHPRDKLGNQPQHF	TGCGCCAGCAGCCACCCCCGGGACAAACTGGGCAATCAGCCCCAGCATTTT
TRBJ2-5	TRBV5-1	13	NA	NA	CASSSNSGETQYF	TGCGCCAGCAGCTCCAACTCTGGGGAGACCCAGTACTTC
TRBJ1-6	TRBV7-2	14	NA	NA	CASSPRPLNSPLHF	TGTGCCAGCAGCCCTCGGCCTCTTAATTCACCCCTCCACTTT
TRBJ2-3	TRBV7-2	14	many	NA	CASSLRGATDTQYF	TGTGCCAGCAGCTTAAGAGGGGCTACAGATACGCAGTATTTT
TRBJ1-6	TRBV7-2	19	many	NA	CASSPRPLDRGAYNSPLHF	TGTGCCAGCAGCCCCCGGCCTTTGGACCGTGGGGCCTATAATTCACCCCTCCACTTT
TRBJ2-2	TRBV6-5	14	NA	NA	CASRAQRGTGELFF	TGTGCCAGCAGGGCCCAACGAGGGACCGGGGAGCTGTTTTTT
TRBJ2-6	TRBV7-2	13	few	NA	CASGYSGANVLTF	TGTGCCAGCGGGTATTCTGGGGCCAACGTCCTGACTTTC
TRBJ1-2	TRBV7-6	13	NA	NA	CASSELMAGGYTF	TGTGCCAGCAGCGAACTCATGGCGGGTGGCTACACCTTC